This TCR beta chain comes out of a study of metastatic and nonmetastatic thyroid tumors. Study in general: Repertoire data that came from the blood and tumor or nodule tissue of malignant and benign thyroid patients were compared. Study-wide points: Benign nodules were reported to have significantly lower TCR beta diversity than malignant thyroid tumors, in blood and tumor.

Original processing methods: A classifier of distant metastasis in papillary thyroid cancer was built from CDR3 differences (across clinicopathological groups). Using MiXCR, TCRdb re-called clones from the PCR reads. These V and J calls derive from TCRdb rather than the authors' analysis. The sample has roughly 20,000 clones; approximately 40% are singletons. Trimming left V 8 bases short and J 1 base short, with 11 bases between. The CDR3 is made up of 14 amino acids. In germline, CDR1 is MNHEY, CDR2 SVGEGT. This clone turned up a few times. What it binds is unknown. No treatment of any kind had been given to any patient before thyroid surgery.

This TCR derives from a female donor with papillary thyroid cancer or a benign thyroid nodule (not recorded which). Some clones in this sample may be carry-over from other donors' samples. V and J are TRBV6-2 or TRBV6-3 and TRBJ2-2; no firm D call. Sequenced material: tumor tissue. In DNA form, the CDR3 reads TGTGCCAGCCTGGGTCACCGGAACACCGGGGAGCTGTTTTTT. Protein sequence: CASLGHRNTGELFF.